These T cell receptor beta chains were read from a single sample in a study of blood T cell repertoires in COVID-19. The data were produced by immunoSEQ multiplex PCR, yet TCRdb's version contains in-frame clones alone and is incomplete. The sample has a few hundred thousand clones, around 84% seen once. The sample taken for sequencing was PBMCs or T cells enriched from blood (not recorded which). All receptors come from a man aged 35 to 55 who had recovered from COVID-19. The CDR3 runs from the conserved cysteine through the conserved F or W. The D gene is left open where the match is weak. Size values are once, few and many counts, or a class for expanded clones, and some rows have none.

TRBJ2-1 | . | TRBV18 | 15 | . | CASSPTGMVYNEQFF | TGTGCCAGCTCACCCACAGGTATGGTGTACAATGAGCAGTTCTTC
TRBJ2-3 | . | TRBV2 | 15 | TRBD1 | CASSDGRGLGDTQYF | TGTGCCAGCAGTGACGGCAGGGGGTTGGGAGATACGCAGTATTTT
TRBJ1-1 | . | TRBV6-5 | 14 | . | CASSYMELNTEAFF | TGTGCCAGCAGTTATATGGAGTTGAACACTGAAGCTTTCTTT
TRBJ2-3 | few | TRBV2 | 13 | . | CASTGLATDTQYF | TGTGCCAGCACCGGTCTAGCTACAGATACGCAGTATTTT
TRBJ1-6 | . | TRBV7-2 | 16 | . | CASSLGGGQNNSPLHF | TGTGCCAGCAGCTTAGGGGGGGGGCAGAATAATTCACCCCTCCACTTT
TRBJ1-5 | . | TRBV28 | 12 | . | CASSTGNQPQHF | TGTGCCAGCAGTACAGGGAATCAGCCCCAGCATTTT
TRBJ1-5 | . | TRBV6-2/TRBV6-3 | 17 | TRBD1 | CASSFRDRGNSNQPQHF | TGTGCCAGCAGTTTCCGGGACAGGGGCAATAGCAATCAGCCCCAGCATTTT
TRBJ2-7 | . | TRBV4-1 | 13 | . | CASSPLGGYEQYF | TGCGCCAGCAGCCCCCTAGGCGGCTACGAGCAGTACTTC
TRBJ2-3 | . | TRBV2 | 15 | . | CASSEVSESTDTQYF | TGTGCCAGCAGTGAGGTCAGCGAAAGCACAGATACGCAGTATTTT
TRBJ1-5 | few | TRBV5-6 | 13 | . | CASSSGVNQPQHF | TGTGCCAGCAGTTCAGGGGTAAATCAGCCCCAGCATTTT
TRBJ2-5 | . | TRBV29-1 | 16 | . | CSVGEGGAGIQETQYF | TGCAGCGTGGGTGAAGGGGGCGCGGGGATCCAAGAGACCCAGTACTTC
TRBJ2-5 | . | TRBV13 | 15 | TRBD2 | CASSLTGTSEETQYF | TGTGCCAGCAGCCTCACCGGGACTAGCGAAGAGACCCAGTACTTC
TRBJ2-2 | once | TRBV30 | 13 | . | CAWSGRSTGELFF | TGTGCCTGGAGTGGACGGAGTACCGGGGAGCTGTTTTTT
TRBJ2-1 | . | TRBV28 | 17 | . | CASSFLGVGRRGHEQFF | TGTGCCAGCAGTTTTCTAGGTGTGGGCCGCAGAGGGCATGAGCAGTTCTTC
TRBJ2-7 | . | TRBV28 | 16 | TRBD1 | CASSPRTGTGLNEQYF | TGTGCCAGCAGCCCCCGCACCGGGACAGGCCTAAACGAGCAGTACTTC
TRBJ2-7 | . | TRBV13 | 12 | . | CASAQDSYEQYF | TGTGCCAGCGCACAGGACTCCTACGAGCAGTACTTC
TRBJ2-5 | . | TRBV10-3 | 14 | . | CAISESRSGETQYF | TGTGCCATCAGTGAGTCGCGCTCGGGGGAGACCCAGTACTTC
TRBJ2-1 | . | TRBV5-1 | 18 | TRBD2 | CASTRGLAGASSYNEQFF | TGCGCCAGCACCCGGGGGCTAGCGGGGGCGAGCTCCTACAATGAGCAGTTCTTC
TRBJ2-5 | . | TRBV7-8 | 15 | TRBD1 | CASSPWGQLQETQYF | TGTGCCAGCAGCCCCTGGGGACAGCTACAAGAGACCCAGTACTTC
TRBJ2-5 | once | TRBV24-1 | 15 | . | CATSDSGGPRETQYF | TGTGCCACCAGTGATTCCGGGGGGCCGCGAGAGACCCAGTACTTC
TRBJ1-2 | . | TRBV2 | 15 | TRBD1 | CASRGGQGSGYGYTF | TGTGCCAGCAGGGGGGGACAGGGGAGCGGCTATGGCTACACCTTC
TRBJ2-5 | . | TRBV10-3 | 16 | TRBD1 | CAISVSTGIGQETQYF | TGTGCCATCAGTGTATCGACAGGGATCGGACAAGAGACCCAGTACTTC
TRBJ1-1 | few | TRBV15 | 12 | . | CATSARRLWLTF | TGTGCCACCAGCGCCCGGCGGCTGTGGCTAACTTTT
TRBJ2-3 | . | TRBV6-2/TRBV6-3 | 15 | TRBD1 | CASSTRTGSTDTQYF | TGTGCCAGCAGTACAAGGACAGGTTCCACAGATACGCAGTATTTT
TRBJ1-1 | . | TRBV11-3 | 16 | . | CASSSSRYAADTEAFF | TGTGCCAGCAGCTCGAGCCGGTATGCGGCGGACACTGAAGCTTTCTTT
TRBJ2-1 | . | TRBV24-1 | 17 | TRBD2 | CATSPDPGRAPYNEQFF | TGTGCCACCAGTCCAGATCCCGGGAGGGCCCCCTACAATGAGCAGTTCTTC
TRBJ2-3 | . | TRBV5-1 | 13 | . | CASSQGVTDTQYF | TGCGCCAGCAGCCAAGGGGTCACAGATACGCAGTATTTT
TRBJ2-5 | . | TRBV4-2 | 19 | TRBD2 | CASSRRLAAASGEQETQYF | TGTGCCAGCAGCCGTCGACTAGCGGCCGCTTCGGGCGAACAAGAGACCCAGTACTTC
TRBJ2-1 | . | TRBV6-4 | 17 | TRBD2 | CASSDGLGLAGVGEQFF | TGTGCCAGCAGTGATGGGTTAGGGCTAGCGGGAGTGGGTGAGCAGTTCTTC
TRBJ2-7 | . | TRBV5-1 | 15 | TRBD1 | CASSLGGTGTNEQYF | TGCGCCAGCAGCTTGGGTGGGACAGGTACCAACGAGCAGTACTTC
TRBJ2-5 | . | TRBV11-2 | 16 | TRBD1 | CASSLVLSQGEETQYF | TGTGCCAGCAGCTTAGTACTCAGTCAGGGGGAAGAGACCCAGTACTTC
TRBJ1-2 | . | TRBV27 | 14 | TRBD1 | CASSRGGTEGIPTF | TGTGCCAGCAGTAGAGGAGGGACAGAAGGTATACCCACCTTC
TRBJ2-5 | once | TRBV4-3 | 13 | . | CASSQNSGETQYF | TGCGCCAGCAGCCAAAACTCGGGGGAGACCCAGTACTTC
TRBJ2-2 | . | TRBV21-1 | 17 | . | CASPLEGAFLNTGELFF | TGTGCCAGCCCCTTGGAGGGGGCCTTTCTCAACACCGGGGAGCTGTTTTTT
TRBJ1-1 | few | TRBV15 | 14 | . | CATSRGSYNTEAFF | TGTGCCACCAGCAGAGGCAGTTATAACACTGAAGCTTTCTTT
TRBJ2-5 | . | TRBV28 | 17 | TRBD1 | CASRTSRQGALQETQYF | TGTGCCAGCAGAACCTCTCGACAGGGGGCCCTCCAAGAGACCCAGTACTTC
TRBJ2-1 | . | TRBV27 | 14 | . | CASTRDSSYNEQFF | TGTGCCAGCACGCGGGATAGCTCCTACAATGAGCAGTTCTTC
TRBJ1-3 | . | TRBV10-3 | 13 | TRBD1 | CAIRDRSGNTIYF | TGTGCCATCAGGGACAGGAGTGGAAACACCATATATTTT
TRBJ2-6 | . | TRBV30 | 14 | . | CAWSSGPGANVLTF | TGTGCCTGGAGTTCTGGGCCTGGGGCCAACGTCCTGACTTTC
TRBJ2-1 | . | TRBV15 | 16 | TRBD1 | CATSREPGQGTREQFF | TGTGCCACCAGCAGAGAACCGGGACAGGGGACTCGAGAGCAGTTCTTC
TRBJ1-2 | . | TRBV15 | 16 | TRBD1 | CATSSSARGHNYGYTF | TGTGCCACCAGCAGCTCAGCCAGGGGGCATAACTATGGCTACACCTTC
TRBJ1-1 | . | TRBV4-1 | 15 | . | CASRRDRQPNTEAFF | TGCGCCAGCCGGAGGGATCGACAGCCGAACACTGAAGCTTTCTTT
TRBJ2-7 | . | TRBV4-1 | 20 | TRBD2 | CASSHQMGPGGSGSIHEQYF | TGCGCCAGCAGCCACCAGATGGGGCCGGGTGGTAGCGGGAGTATCCACGAGCAGTACTTC
TRBJ2-1 | . | TRBV5-1 | 16 | TRBD2 | CASRSSRDYYDNEQFF | TGCGCCAGCAGGTCAAGCCGGGACTACTACGACAATGAGCAGTTCTTC
TRBJ2-7 | . | TRBV28 | 14 | TRBD1 | CASSLTGGGSEQYF | TGTGCCAGCAGTTTAACAGGGGGCGGGTCCGAGCAGTACTTC